Below are 7 T cell receptor beta chains sequenced from a single sample in a study of cytomegalovirus exposure and HLA in healthy donors. Libraries were prepared by immunoSEQ multiplex PCR; TCRdb keeps only in-frame clonotypes and omits some of them. The repertoire holds about 140,000 clones, with around four fifths as singletons. The source material was PBMCs. The receptors come from a woman aged 25 to 39 in good health and CMV-seronegative.

V usage is TRBV5-1 and J usage is TRBJ1-1, with 11 bases lining up with TRBD1. Germline CDR1 is SGHRS and CDR2 is YFSETQ. V gave up 1 base and J gave up 4 bases; unmatched junction bases: 6. The CDR3 length is 16 residues. The CDR3, as DNA: TGCGCCAGCAGCTTGTTCGGGACAGGGGGGAGCACTGAAGCTTTCTTT. Protein: CASSLFGTGGSTEAFF.

The CDR3 loop is CASSSASRAGELFF. Here the CDR3 DNA reads TGTGCCAGCAGTTCGGCCTCGAGGGCCGGGGAGCTGTTTTTT. The rearrangement uses TRBV6-5 and TRBJ2-2, with D possibly TRBD2 on 5 matching bases. The CDR3 is 14 residues long. Trimming left V 4 bases short and J 6 bases short, with 12 bases between. CDR1 is MNHEY, CDR2 SVGAGI, per germline.

This chain connects TRBV7-2 to TRBJ2-5, with 7 bases aligning to TRBD1. The germline V gene encodes CDR1 SGHTA and CDR2 FQGNSA. The CDR3 has 13 amino acids. V shed 8 bases and J 0 bases; nucleotides not matched to a gene: 3. CDR3 nucleotide sequence: TGTGCCAGCTGCAGGGGGTACCAAGAGACCCAGTACTTC. Translated: CASCRGYQETQYF.

V usage is TRBV5-1 and J usage is TRBJ1-4; unclear D gene. The V end was cut by 1 base, the J end by 7 bases, with 11 bases between. Germline V lookup: CDR1 SGHRS, CDR2 YFSETQ. The CDR3 covers 14 residues. CDR3 amino acids: CASSLLGGVEKLFF. CDR3 DNA sequence: TGCGCCAGCAGCTTGTTGGGAGGAGTTGAAAAACTGTTTTTT.

The chain joins TRBV5-6 to TRBJ1-2, with 8 positions matching TRBD1. The CDR3 covers 13 residues. Germline V CDR1 and CDR2: SGHDT, YYEEEE. Losses at the gene ends were 2 bases for V and 8 bases for J; bases not matched to a gene: 5. Here the CDR3 DNA reads TGTGCCAGCAGCTTCGGACAGGGTCAGGGCTACACCTTC. It encodes CASSFGQGQGYTF.

This sequence joins TRBV6-6 and TRBJ2-1, with TRBD2 matching 8 bases. The CDR3 runs to 14 residues. The germline V gene has CDR1 MNHNY and CDR2 SVGAGI (reference sequence). Trimming cost V 2 bases and J 10 bases; bases outside gene matches: 7. The CDR3 DNA reads as TGTGCCAGCAGTTACGGACTAGCTCGAGTGGAGCAGTTCTTC. The encoded protein is CASSYGLARVEQFF.

The chain is built from TRBV5-1 and TRBJ2-2; D might be TRBD1 (6 bases). CDR1 and CDR2 from the germline V gene are SGHRS and YFSETQ. The CDR3 is made up of 17 amino acids. Between the trimmed V and J ends, which lost 3 bases and 0 bases, there was a span of 15 bases. In nucleotides, the CDR3 is TGCGCCAGCAGCTCCAGGGGTGGGACCGCGAACACCGGGGAGCTGTTTTTT. It encodes CASSSRGGTANTGELFF.